Shown below are 15 T cell receptor beta chains from a single sample sequenced in a study of cytomegalovirus exposure and HLA in healthy donors (TCRdb year 2017). The receptor library was made with the immunoSEQ multiplex PCR assay. For the multiplex PCR, a mixture combining 60 forward primers for TCR Vbeta segments and 13 reverse primers for TCR Jbeta segments was used. In TCRdb, the immuneACCESS table is reduced to in-frame sequences with V and J assigned. These tables do not hold every clone; where another copy was compared, an unresolved V gene accounts for under half, and the others remain unexplained. The table for this sample lists under 250,000 clones; around 80% of them were counted only once. Jointly, the top ten make up 0.6% to 0.7% of the sample. Sequenced: PBMCs. The receptor source for this set is a man aged 18 to 30 in good health and CMV-seronegative.

The chain joins TRBV5-6 to TRBJ2-1; the D gene is possibly TRBD2 (6 bases). The germline CDR1 and CDR2 sequences are SGHDT and YYEEEE. The CDR3 has 15 residues. The ends were cut back, 2 bases at V and 5 bases at J, with 14 bases in the middle. The CDR3 region has the DNA TGTGCCAGCAGCTTAAACGGGAGAGGTGACAATGAGCAGTTCTTC. Translating it yields CASSLNGRGDNEQFF.

CDR3 loop: CASSVGPGRGWAKNIQYF. The DNA for the CDR3 is TGTGCCAGCAGCGTAGGCCCAGGGAGGGGTTGGGCCAAAAACATTCAGTACTTC. This rearrangement joins TRBV11-1 to TRBJ2-4; 7 bases match TRBD2. Germline values: CDR1 SGHAT, CDR2 FQDESV (reference sequence). Trimming at V came to 5 bases and at J to 1 base, leaving 14 bases not matched to a gene. The CDR3 consists of 18 residues.

The V gene is TRBV30, the J gene TRBJ1-4; 8 bases agree with TRBD1. Germline values: CDR1 GTSNPN, CDR2 SVGIG (reference sequence). V gave up 3 bases and J gave up 8 bases; unmatched junction bases: 5. This CDR3 spans 13 amino acids. CDR3 in amino acids: CAWRDRGDEKLFF. For the CDR3, the DNA is TGTGCCTGGAGAGACAGGGGCGACGAAAAACTGTTTTTT.

The chain has TRBV28 and TRBJ2-1; 8 bases are shared with TRBD1. The V gene end was trimmed by 1 base and the J gene end by 7 bases; junction bases not matched to a gene: 9. Germline loops: CDR1 MDHEN, CDR2 SYDVKM. This CDR3 has 16 residues. The CDR3 sequence is CASSLYGRGQRNEQFF. The CDR3 coding sequence is TGTGCCAGCAGTTTATATGGCAGGGGGCAAAGGAATGAGCAGTTCTTC.

V is TRBV6-5 and J is TRBJ2-1, with 7 bases identical to TRBD2. CDR1 and CDR2 (germline): MNHEY, SVGAGI. Trimming removed 2 bases from V and 2 bases from J; junction bases left unmatched: 3. The CDR3 covers 15 residues. This chain's CDR3 is CASSYPGLAYNEQFF. DNA for the CDR3: TGTGCCAGCAGTTACCCCGGACTAGCCTACAATGAGCAGTTCTTC.

V usage is TRBV7-3 and J usage is TRBJ2-3, with no clear D. The CDR3 loop spans 13 amino acids. The germline V and J ends were trimmed by 5 bases and 6 bases, with 12 bases remaining between them. Germline values: CDR1 SGHTA, CDR2 FQGTGA. This chain's CDR3 is CASSHRSVDTQYF. The DNA of the CDR3 is TGTGCCAGCAGCCACCGCAGTGTGGATACGCAGTATTTT.

This chain links TRBV18 with TRBJ2-7; D is possibly TRBD2 (7 bases). V lost 7 bases, J lost 0 bases, and 13 bases lay in between. The CDR3 loop spans 14 amino acids. Looked up from germline, CDR1 is KGHSH and CDR2 is LQKENI. The CDR3 sequence is CASWEGGSSYEQYF. CDR3 nucleotides: TGTGCCAGCTGGGAGGGGGGGAGCTCCTACGAGCAGTACTTC.

The CDR3 DNA is TGTGCCAGCACTAGGAGCGGGATTACCGGGGAGCTGTTTTTT. Its translation is CASTRSGITGELFF. The gene calls are TRBV6-5 and TRBJ2-2; 7 positions agree with TRBD2. The CDR3 spans 14 residues. CDR1 is MNHEY and CDR2 is SVGAGI in the germline V gene. V trimming: 7 bases; J trimming: 5 bases; junction bases outside the gene matches: 7.

V is TRBV30 and J is TRBJ1-5; D is perhaps TRBD1 (6 bases). This CDR3 has 12 amino acids. Germline values: CDR1 GTSNPN, CDR2 SVGIG (reference sequence). Between the trimmed V and J ends, which lost 3 bases and 6 bases, there was a span of 9 bases. As DNA, the CDR3 is TGTGCCTGGAGACAGGGTGCTCAGCCCCAGCATTTT. This translates into CAWRQGAQPQHF.

Concerning this clone itself: The same CDR3 also results from other DNA sequences found in this sample. V is TRBV4-1 and J is TRBJ2-7; perhaps TRBD2 as D (5 bases). Germline CDR1 is MGHRA and CDR2 is YSYEKL. V lost 1 base and J lost 1, with 8 bases in between. The CDR3 is made up of 14 amino acids. The DNA for the CDR3 is TGCGCCAGCAGCCAAGGCAGAGGGTCCTACGAGCAGTACTTC. Protein product: CASSQGRGSYEQYF.

As concerns this clone: The same CDR3 also results from other DNA sequences found in this sample. V gene TRBV2 combines with J gene TRBJ2-5, with D uncertain. This CDR3 has 12 residues. Trimming took 2 bases from V and 4 from J, leaving 5 bases between them. Germline CDR1 SNHLY, CDR2 FYNNEI. DNA for the CDR3: TGTGCCAGCAGTGAATCGGGAGAGACCCAGTACTTC. It encodes CASSESGETQYF. Supplemented by reference TRBV2 and TRBJ2-5, the full variable domain reads EPEVTQTPSHQVTQMGQEVILRCVPISNHLYFYWYRQILGQKVEFLVSFYNNEISEKSEIFDDQFSVERPDGSNFTLKIRSTKLEDSAMYFCASSESGETQYFGPGTRLLVL.

J is TRBJ1-3 and V is TRBV7-8; 9 nucleotides match TRBD1. CDR1 is SGHVS, CDR2 FQNEAQ, per germline. This CDR3 spans 15 amino acids. V shed 5 bases, J shed 2 bases, and the junction held 4 bases outside the gene matches. CDR3 DNA sequence: TGTGCCAGCAGCCCCCGGACAGGGGCTGGAAACACCATATATTTT. Amino acid sequence: CASSPRTGAGNTIYF.

This clone was recorded a few times. The rearrangement joins TRBV18 to TRBJ2-7; D is possibly TRBD2 (6 bases). V was cut by 3 bases and J by 5 bases, with 23 bases left in between. This CDR3 comprises 17 residues. Germline CDR1 KGHSH, CDR2 LQKENI. The DNA for the CDR3 is TGTGCCAGCTCACCCCAGCTCGTATTGGGTAGCGGCAACGAGCAGTACTTC. Its protein product is CASSPQLVLGSGNEQYF.

The rearrangement joins TRBV29-1 to TRBJ2-7, with D tentatively TRBD1 (5 bases). Germline V gene lookup returns CDR1 SQVTM and CDR2 ANQGSEA. Trimming cost V 6 bases and J 4 bases, with 10 bases left between them. This CDR3 has 11 amino acids. In DNA, the CDR3 is TGCAGCGTAATGGACAATTACGAGCAGTACTTC. Translation: CSVMDNYEQYF.

This chain joins TRBV7-9 and TRBJ1-1, with D tentatively TRBD1 (6 bases). V shed 5 bases and J shed 0 bases, with 13 bases lying between them. The germline CDR1 and CDR2 sequences are SEHNR and FQNEAQ (reference sequence). The length of the CDR3 is 15 residues. The CDR3 here is CASSPQGFMNTEAFF. In DNA, the CDR3 is TGTGCCAGCAGCCCACAGGGATTCATGAACACTGAAGCTTTCTTT.